This TCR beta chain emerged from a study of T cell clonality in common variable immunodeficiency. The method was immunoSEQ multiplex PCR; TCRdb's version includes in-frame clones alone and lacks a portion of them. The specimen has approximately 12,000 clones, none found just once. Study results and limitations: TCRbeta clonality was increased in CVID versus healthy controls. Fewer deletions and N-nucleotide insertions were reportedly seen in common variable immunodeficiency TCR beta sequences.

This clone is labeled medium-sized. The antigen remains undetermined. The CDR3 end lies 3 residues beyond the end of the read and is filled in from the germline J gene. The CDR3 sequence is 14 residues long. CDR1 and CDR2 from the germline V gene are SQVTM and ANQGSEA. V trimming: 2 bases; J trimming: 7 bases; junction bases outside the gene matches: 10. The sample consisted of peripheral blood mononuclear cells. V usage is TRBV29-1 and J usage is TRBJ2-5; TRBD2 matches at 7 bases. This TCR derives from a human donor with common variable immunodeficiency. The DNA read from the CDR3 is TGCAGCGTTGAACCCCAGGGAGGGGATCGGACC. This codes for CSVEPQGGDRT. The CDR3 in full is CSVEPQGGDRTQYF.